The TCR beta chain under discussion was sequenced for a study of blood T cell repertoires in COVID-19. In the study overall: The United States, Italy and Spain provided the acute and convalescent COVID-19 samples.

This CDR3 comprises 17 residues. Repertoires were generated with immunoSEQ multiplex PCR, while TCRdb's copy carries only in-frame clones and drops some. The sample includes more than 300,000 clones, approximately 87% of them seen just once. Patients in Seattle were enrolled during active infection, then followed longitudinally. This TCR came from a woman aged 50 to 60 with COVID-19, enrolled during active disease. The J gene is TRBJ2-4, the V gene TRBV21-1; the listed D gene, TRBD1, was not tested against the DNA. TRBV21-1 is a listed pseudogene. What was sequenced was peripheral blood. CDR3 coding DNA: TGTGCCAGCAGCAAATATCCGGGACAGGGGATCAAAAACATTCAGTACTTC. Its protein product is CASSKYPGQGIKNIQYF.